The clone carrying this T cell receptor beta chain was seen at least ten times. Its antigen is as yet unknown. In TCRdb, the 5' RACE reads were re-called with MiXCR into one record per CDR3 protein. The top ten clones hold under 30% of a sample with fewer than 40,000 distinct CDR3 sequences, roughly 8% of them seen once. The source of the sample is a study of spatial heterogeneity in lung cancer. Findings of the study overall: Compared with follow-up, resection was when ubiquitous expanded tumor TCRs appeared in blood more.

Time point here: sample taken at primary tumor resection. The sequenced material consisted of unsorted whole RNA from tumor, nontumor lung or frozen PBMC. Sample: PBMCs, taken at surgery. This clonotype originated in a male donor with early-stage non-small cell lung cancer.

CDR3 in amino acids: CASSKGTGSYNEQFF. The CDR3 coding sequence is TGTGCCAGCAGCAAGGGGACAGGCTCCTACAATGAGCAGTTCTTC. V and J are TRBV3-1 and TRBJ2-1, with 8 bases matching TRBD1. V was pared by 5 bases and J by 0 bases, with 3 bases of the junction left unmatched. Germline-derived CDR1 and CDR2 are LGHDT and YNNKEL (reference sequence). This CDR3 is 15 amino acids long.